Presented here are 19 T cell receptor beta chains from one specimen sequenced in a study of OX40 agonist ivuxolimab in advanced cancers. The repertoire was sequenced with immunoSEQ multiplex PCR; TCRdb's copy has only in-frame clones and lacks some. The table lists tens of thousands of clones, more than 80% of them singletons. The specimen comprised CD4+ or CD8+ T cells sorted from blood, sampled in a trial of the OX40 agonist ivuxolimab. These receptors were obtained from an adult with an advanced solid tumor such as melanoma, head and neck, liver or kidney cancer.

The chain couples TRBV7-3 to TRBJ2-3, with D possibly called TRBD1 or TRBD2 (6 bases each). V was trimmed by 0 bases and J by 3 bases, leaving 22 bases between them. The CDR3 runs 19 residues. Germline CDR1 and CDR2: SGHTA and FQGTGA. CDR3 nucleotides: TGTGCCAGCAGCTTAACTAATAGGGACAAACTAGGGACTACAGATACGCAGTATTTT. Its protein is CASSLTNRDKLGTTDTQYF.

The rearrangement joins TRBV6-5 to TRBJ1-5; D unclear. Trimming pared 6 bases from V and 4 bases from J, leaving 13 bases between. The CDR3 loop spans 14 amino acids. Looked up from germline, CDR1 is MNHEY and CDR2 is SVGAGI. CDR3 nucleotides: TGTGCCAGCAGCCTTACGGGCCTTAATCAGCCCCAGCATTTT. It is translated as CASSLTGLNQPQHF.

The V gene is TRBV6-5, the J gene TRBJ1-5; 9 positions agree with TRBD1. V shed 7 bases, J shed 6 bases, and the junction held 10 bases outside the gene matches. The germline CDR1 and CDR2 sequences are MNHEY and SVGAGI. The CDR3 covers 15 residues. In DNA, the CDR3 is TGTGCCAGCAATCCGGGACAGGGCTTAGCTCAGCCCCAGCATTTT. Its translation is CASNPGQGLAQPQHF.

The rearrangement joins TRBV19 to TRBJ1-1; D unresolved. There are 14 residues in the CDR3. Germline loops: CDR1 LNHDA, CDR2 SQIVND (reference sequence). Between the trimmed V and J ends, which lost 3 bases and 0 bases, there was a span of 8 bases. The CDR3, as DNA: TGTGCCAGTAGTATCGAAGGAATGAACACTGAAGCTTTCTTT. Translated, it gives CASSIEGMNTEAFF.

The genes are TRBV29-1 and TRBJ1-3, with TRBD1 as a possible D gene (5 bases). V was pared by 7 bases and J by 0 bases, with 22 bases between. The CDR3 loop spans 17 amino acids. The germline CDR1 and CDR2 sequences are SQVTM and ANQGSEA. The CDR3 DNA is TGCAGCGCCCGGGCCCAGGGAAGGGAACACTCTGGAAACACCATATATTTT. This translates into CSARAQGREHSGNTIYF. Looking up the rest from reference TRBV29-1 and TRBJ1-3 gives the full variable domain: SAVISQKPSRDICQRGTSLTIQCQVDSQVTMMFWYRQQPGQSLTLIATANQGSEATYESGFVIDKFPISRPNLTFSTLTVSNMSPEDSSIYLCSARAQGREHSGNTIYFGEGSWLTVV.

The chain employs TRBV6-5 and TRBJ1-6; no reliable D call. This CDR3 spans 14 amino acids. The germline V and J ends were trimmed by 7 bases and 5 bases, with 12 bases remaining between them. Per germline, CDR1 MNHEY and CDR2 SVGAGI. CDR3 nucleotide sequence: TGTGCCAGCACTTTACAAGGGAATAATTCACCCCTCCACTTT. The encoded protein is CASTLQGNNSPLHF.

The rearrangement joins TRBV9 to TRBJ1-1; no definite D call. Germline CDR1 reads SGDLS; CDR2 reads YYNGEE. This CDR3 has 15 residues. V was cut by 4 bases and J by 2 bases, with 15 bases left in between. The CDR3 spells CASSPRTSVNTEAFF. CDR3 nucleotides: TGTGCCAGCAGCCCCCGGACTTCGGTCAACACTGAAGCTTTCTTT. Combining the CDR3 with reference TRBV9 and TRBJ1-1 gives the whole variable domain DSGVTQTPKHLITATGQRVTLRCSPRSGDLSVYWYQQSLDQGLQFLIQYYNGEERAKGNILERFSAQQFPDLHSELNLSSLELGDSALYFCASSPRTSVNTEAFFGQGTRLTVV.

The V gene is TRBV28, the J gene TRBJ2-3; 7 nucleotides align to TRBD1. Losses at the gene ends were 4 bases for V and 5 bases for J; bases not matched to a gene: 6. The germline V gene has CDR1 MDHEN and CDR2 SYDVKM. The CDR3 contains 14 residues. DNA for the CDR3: TGTGCCAGCAGTTCCGGGACAGAACAAGATACGCAGTATTTT. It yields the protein CASSSGTEQDTQYF.

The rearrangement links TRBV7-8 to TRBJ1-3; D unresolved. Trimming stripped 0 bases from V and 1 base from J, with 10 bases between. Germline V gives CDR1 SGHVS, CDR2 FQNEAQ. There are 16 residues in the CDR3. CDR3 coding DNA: TGTGCCAGCAGCTTAGCCTCCAGGACTTCTGGAAACACCATATATTTT. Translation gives CASSLASRTSGNTIYF.

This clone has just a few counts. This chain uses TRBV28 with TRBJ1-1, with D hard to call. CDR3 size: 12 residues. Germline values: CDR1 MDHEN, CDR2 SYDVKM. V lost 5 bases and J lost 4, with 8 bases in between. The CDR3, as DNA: TGTGCCAGCAGTCCAGTGGGCACTGAAGCTTTCTTT. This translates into CASSPVGTEAFF.

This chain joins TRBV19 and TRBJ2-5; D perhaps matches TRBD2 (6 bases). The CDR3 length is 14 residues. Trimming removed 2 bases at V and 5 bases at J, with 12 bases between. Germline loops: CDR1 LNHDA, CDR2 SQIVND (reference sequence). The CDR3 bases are TGTGCCAGTAGTATATCGGGAGCTGGGGAGACCCAGTACTTC. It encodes CASSISGAGETQYF.

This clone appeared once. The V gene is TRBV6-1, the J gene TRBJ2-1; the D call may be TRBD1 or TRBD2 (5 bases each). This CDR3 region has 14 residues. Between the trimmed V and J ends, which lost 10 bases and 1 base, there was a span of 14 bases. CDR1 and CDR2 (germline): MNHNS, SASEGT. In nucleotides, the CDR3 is TGTGCCATCCCTCGTGGGGGATCCTACAATGAGCAGTTCTTC. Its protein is CAIPRGGSYNEQFF.

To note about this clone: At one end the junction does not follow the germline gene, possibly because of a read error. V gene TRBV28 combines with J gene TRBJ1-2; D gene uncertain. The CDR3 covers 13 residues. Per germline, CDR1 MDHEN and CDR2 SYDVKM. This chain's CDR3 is CASSLSPGKGYTF. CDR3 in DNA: TGTGCCAGCAGCTTATCACCAGGCAAAGGCTACACCTTC.

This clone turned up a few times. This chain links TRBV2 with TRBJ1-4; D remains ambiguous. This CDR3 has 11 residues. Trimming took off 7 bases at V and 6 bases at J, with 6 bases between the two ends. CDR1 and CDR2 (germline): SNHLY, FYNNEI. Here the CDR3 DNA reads TGTGCCAGCACCTACGATGAAAAACTGTTTTTT. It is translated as CASTYDEKLFF. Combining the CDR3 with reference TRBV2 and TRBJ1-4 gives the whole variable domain EPEVTQTPSHQVTQMGQEVILRCVPISNHLYFYWYRQILGQKVEFLVSFYNNEISEKSEIFDDQFSVERPDGSNFTLKIRSTKLEDSAMYFCASTYDEKLFFGSGTQLSVL.

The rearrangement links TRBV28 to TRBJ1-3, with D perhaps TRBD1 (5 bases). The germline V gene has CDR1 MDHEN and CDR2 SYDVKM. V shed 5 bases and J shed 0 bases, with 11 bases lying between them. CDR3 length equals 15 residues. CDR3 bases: TGTGCCAGCAGTCCACCAGGGACCTCTGGAAACACCATATATTTT. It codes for CASSPPGTSGNTIYF.

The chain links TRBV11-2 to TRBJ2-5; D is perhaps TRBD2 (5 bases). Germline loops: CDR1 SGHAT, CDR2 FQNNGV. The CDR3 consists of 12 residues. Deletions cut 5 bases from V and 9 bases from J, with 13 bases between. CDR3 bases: TGTGCCAGCAGCCCTAGAAGCGGAGCCCAGTACTTC. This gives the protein CASSPRSGAQYF.

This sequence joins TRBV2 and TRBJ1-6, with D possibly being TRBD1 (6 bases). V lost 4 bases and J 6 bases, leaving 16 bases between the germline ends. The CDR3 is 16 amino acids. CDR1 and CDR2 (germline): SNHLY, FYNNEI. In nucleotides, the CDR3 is TGTGCCAGCAGTGTGGGGGTGGGGGGCCCTAATTCACCCCTCCACTTT. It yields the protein CASSVGVGGPNSPLHF.

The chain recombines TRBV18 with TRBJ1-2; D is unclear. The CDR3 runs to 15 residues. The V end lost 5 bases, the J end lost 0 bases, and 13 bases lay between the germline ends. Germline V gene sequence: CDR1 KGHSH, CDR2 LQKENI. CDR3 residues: CASSSSTSANYGYTF. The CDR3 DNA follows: TGTGCCAGCTCATCCTCTACAAGTGCTAACTATGGCTACACCTTC.

The CDR3 nucleotides are TGTGCCAGCAGCCCTCGGACTAGCCTTGCCGCAGATACGCAGTATTTT. Translating gives CASSPRTSLAADTQYF. The V gene is TRBV9, the J gene TRBJ2-3; 8 nucleotides align to TRBD2. The CDR3 has 16 residues. The J segment lost 4 bases and the V segment lost 4 bases, leaving 11 bases of the junction unmatched. CDR1 is SGDLS and CDR2 is YYNGEE in the germline V gene.